This T cell receptor (beta chain) stems from a study of graft-versus-host responses after intestinal transplantation. With respect to this clone: Its specificity is not known.

Clones were sequenced by immunoSEQ multiplex PCR, and TCRdb holds only the in-frame ones, with some missing. The sample has fewer than 120,000 clones, 93% seen once; the top ten hold roughly 0.5%. V gave up 6 bases and J gave up 4 bases; unmatched junction bases: 0. CDR3 size: 12 residues. Germline assignment: CDR1 PRHDT and CDR2 FYEKMQ (reference sequence). Material: unstimulated CD8+ T cells sorted from spleen or lymph node cells, obtained before intestinal transplant. The rearrangement links TRBV13 to TRBJ1-5; the match to TRBD1 covers 7 bases. This sequence was found in a human donor who received an intestinal transplant. For the CDR3, the DNA is TGTGCCAGCAGACAGGGGAATCAGCCCCAGCATTTT. Amino acid sequence: CASRQGNQPQHF.